This passage covers 13 T cell receptor beta chains from one sample sequenced in a study of cytomegalovirus exposure and HLA in healthy donors. Amplification used 60 Vbeta primers and 13 Jbeta primers. TCRdb's table, derived via immunoSEQ multiplex PCR, lists solely in-frame clones and lacks some. Of approximately 150,000 clones listed, around three quarters were seen once; the top ten hold over 0.95%. The specimen sequenced was PBMCs. Source of these receptors: a woman between 40 and 50 years old in good health and CMV-seronegative.

This sequence joins TRBV7-8 and TRBJ2-1; possibly TRBD1 for D (5 bases). Germline V lookup: CDR1 SGHVS, CDR2 FQNEAQ. Trimming stripped 0 bases from V and 1 base from J, with 7 bases between. The CDR3 extends over 15 amino acids. Here the CDR3 DNA reads TGTGCCAGCAGCTTAGCCAGGGTGTCCTACAATGAGCAGTTCTTC. Protein sequence: CASSLARVSYNEQFF.

The chain uses TRBV6-4 and TRBJ2-1, with TRBD2 matching over 7 bases. The CDR3 has 15 amino acids. Germline CDR1 is MRHNA and CDR2 is SNTAGT. V trimming: 2 bases; J trimming: 7 bases; junction bases outside the gene matches: 8. CDR3 sequence reads: CASSDDEGAGNEQFF. CDR3 nucleotides: TGTGCCAGCAGTGACGATGAAGGAGCGGGGAATGAGCAGTTCTTC.

The CDR3 bases are TGTGCCAGCAGCTCTAGACCCCAACCCACAACCACGGGCAGGGTGGACGAGCAGTACTTC. Protein: CASSSRPQPTTTGRVDEQYF. The V call is TRBV9, the J call TRBJ2-5; D may be TRBD1 (5 bases). The J call may be wrong; the DNA end is better matched by TRBJ2-7. Germline-derived CDR1 and CDR2 are SGDLS and YYNGEE. The CDR3 sequence is 20 residues long.

This clone was recorded once. CDR3 protein: CASSPGYGEIGSSYNEQFF. For the CDR3, the DNA is TGTGCCAGCAGTCCGGGCTATGGTGAGATTGGGAGCTCCTACAATGAGCAGTTCTTC. This sequence joins TRBV28 and TRBJ2-1; D possibly corresponds to TRBD2 (5 bases). Germline V CDR1 and CDR2: MDHEN, SYDVKM. The V gene lost 5 bases and the J gene lost 0 bases, with 23 bases spanning the gap. The CDR3 runs to 19 residues.

This clone was seen more than once but under ten times. V usage is TRBV6-5 and J usage is TRBJ2-7; tentative D call: TRBD2 (5 bases). Germline CDR1 and CDR2: MNHEY and SVGAGI. The CDR3 extends over 13 amino acids. Trimming removed 7 bases at V and 3 bases at J, with 13 bases between. CDR3 region: CASISPEGYEQYF. The CDR3 coding sequence is TGTGCCAGCATCTCTCCCGAGGGCTACGAGCAGTACTTC.

The chain is built from TRBV30 and TRBJ1-2, with no clear D. CDR1 is GTSNPN, CDR2 SVGIG, per germline (reference sequence). The CDR3 is 13 amino acids. Trimming took 3 bases from V and 4 from J, leaving 12 bases between them. CDR3 DNA: TGTGCCTGGAGCCCAGTCCCTAGCTATGGCTACACCTTC. It codes for CAWSPVPSYGYTF.

This chain uses TRBV19 with TRBJ2-2, with D possibly matching TRBD2 (5 bases). From germline, CDR1 is LNHDA and CDR2 SQIVND (reference sequence). This CDR3 is 13 amino acids long. V was clipped by 6 bases and J by 7 bases, with 12 bases between them. The CDR3 region is CASRPAAVGELFF. The CDR3 DNA sequence: TGTGCCAGTAGGCCAGCGGCGGTCGGGGAGCTGTTTTTT. Looking up the rest from reference TRBV19 and TRBJ2-2 gives the full variable domain: DGGITQSPKYLFRKEGQNVTLSCEQNLNHDAMYWYRQDPGQGLRLIYYSQIVNDFQKGDIAEGYSVSREKKESFPLTVTSAQKNPTAFYLCASRPAAVGELFFGEGSRLTVL.

This chain uses TRBV2 with TRBJ2-6, with D perhaps matching TRBD1 (5 bases). V was clipped by 11 bases and J by 3 bases, with 11 bases between them. This CDR3 comprises 13 residues. Per the germline V gene, CDR1 is SNHLY and CDR2 is FYNNEI. CDR3: CAGQGSGANVLTF. The CDR3 DNA reads as TGTGCCGGTCAGGGTAGTGGGGCCAACGTCCTGACTTTC.

The CDR3 loop reads CASSSGRARDTQYF. The CDR3 DNA sequence: TGTGCCAGCAGCTCAGGGAGGGCGAGGGATACGCAGTATTTT. The rearrangement uses TRBV5-4 and TRBJ2-3; TRBD2 matches at 7 bases. The CDR3 sequence is 14 residues long. Trimming took 3 bases from V and 6 from J; bases not matched to a gene: 7. Germline loops: CDR1 SGHNT, CDR2 YYREEE (reference sequence).

The J gene is TRBJ2-5, the V gene TRBV12-5; 8 bases map to TRBD1. Germline CDR1 reads LGHNT; CDR2 reads FRNRAP. V trimming: 0 bases; J trimming: 5 bases; junction bases outside the gene matches: 8. The CDR3 totals 16 residues. This CDR3 reads CASGLVLGQGSETQYF. Here the CDR3 DNA reads TGTGCTAGTGGTTTGGTGTTAGGACAGGGATCCGAGACCCAGTACTTC.

This clone has only a few counts. The chain carries TRBV29-1 and TRBJ2-3; 7 nucleotides match TRBD2. The CDR3 loop spans 14 amino acids. J was trimmed by 4 bases and V by 1 base; bases with no gene match: 5. Germline CDR1 reads SQVTM; CDR2 reads ANQGSEA. The CDR3 DNA reads as TGCAGCGTTGAAGGGATTGCGGGAGCAGATACGCAGTATTTT. Translating gives CSVEGIAGADTQYF.

V usage is TRBV4-2 and J usage is TRBJ2-1, with TRBD2 identical over 8 bases. The CDR3 extends over 17 amino acids. The ends lost 4 bases at V and 2 bases at J; junction bases unmatched: 10. The germline V gene encodes CDR1 LGHNA and CDR2 YNFKEQ. CDR3 DNA sequence: TGTGCCAGCAGCCCAAAAGCGGGAGCGGGAGCCTACAATGAGCAGTTCTTC. Protein: CASSPKAGAGAYNEQFF.

The chain links TRBV30 to TRBJ2-1; the match to TRBD2 covers 10 bases. The V segment lost 5 bases and the J segment 12 bases; nucleotides outside the gene matches: 16. The V gene's germline CDR1 is GTSNPN and CDR2 SVGIG (reference sequence). This CDR3 has 15 amino acids. For the CDR3, the DNA is TGTGCCTGGGCTGAGGGTCCTAGCGGGAGTGCTGTGCAGTTCTTC. This codes for CAWAEGPSGSAVQFF.